These 25 T cell receptor beta chains originate from one sample sequenced in a study of vaccination and CD4 T cells after COVID-19. The Oncomine TCR Beta short-read assay sequenced DNA from cultured CD4+ T cells. One entry per CDR3 protein results from TCRdb running MiXCR on the PCR reads. The sample holds approximately 17,000 distinct CDR3 sequences, roughly 51% seen once. Their cognate antigens are unknown. Regarding treatment: roughly 11-day PBMC culture with coronavirus spike peptide pools or control peptides (ViraFEST assay). Sample: CD4+ T cells from blood, cultured in vitro. These receptors were obtained from a human donor who had recovered from COVID-19.

This chain uses TRBV29-1 with TRBJ1-5; D is uncertain. The CDR3 extends over 12 amino acids. Germline CDR1 is SQVTM and CDR2 is ANQGSEA. Trimming removed 0 bases at V and 7 bases at J, with 7 bases between. The CDR3 bases are TGCAGCGTTGAAGATCATGGGCAGCCCCAGCATTTT. Protein: CSVEDHGQPQHF. The variable domain in full, completed from reference TRBV29-1 and TRBJ1-5, reads SAVISQKPSRDICQRGTSLTIQCQVDSQVTMMFWYRQQPGQSLTLIATANQGSEATYESGFVIDKFPISRPNLTFSTLTVSNMSPEDSSIYLCSVEDHGQPQHFGDGTRLSIL.

This clonotype was detected a few times. V is TRBV7-2 and J is TRBJ1-5; D may be TRBD1 (5 bases). Germline CDR1 SGHTA, CDR2 FQGNSA. CDR3 length: 14 amino acids. Trimming shortened V by 3 bases and J by 7 bases, and 13 bases separated the two germline ends. Written as DNA, the CDR3 is TGTGCCAGCAGCTTGATAGGGGAGGGACAGCCCCAGCATTTT. Translated: CASSLIGEGQPQHF.

This clonotype has more than one count but fewer than ten. The chain links TRBV19 to TRBJ2-2; possibly TRBD2 for D (6 bases). CDR1 and CDR2 from the germline V gene are LNHDA and SQIVND (reference sequence). The CDR3 is 16 residues long. V lost 3 bases, J lost 3 bases, and 14 bases lay in between. CDR3 sequence reads: CASSMVGSGYTGELFF. In nucleotides, the CDR3 is TGTGCCAGTAGTATGGTCGGGAGTGGGTACACCGGGGAGCTGTTTTTT.

The chain recombines TRBV2 with TRBJ1-5, with a weak D call TRBD1 (5 bases). The germline CDR1 and CDR2 sequences are SNHLY and FYNNEI. The CDR3 has 13 residues. V lost 5 bases, J lost 1 base, and 6 bases lay in between. CDR3 nucleotides: TGTGCCAGCAGTCGGGACAGCAATCAGCCCCAGCATTTT. Residues: CASSRDSNQPQHF.

There are a few counts of this clonotype. The gene calls are TRBV7-9 and TRBJ1-1; tentatively, D is TRBD1 (6 bases). The CDR3 contains 15 residues. Germline V CDR1 and CDR2: SEHNR, FQNEAQ (reference sequence). Trimming stripped 1 base from V and 6 bases from J, with 15 bases between. CDR3 amino acids: CASSLVVAGASEAFF. For the CDR3, the DNA is TGTGCCAGCAGCTTAGTCGTGGCAGGGGCATCTGAAGCTTTCTTT.

The chain carries TRBV20-1 and TRBJ2-3; 9 positions agree with TRBD2. The CDR3 has 15 residues. The V segment lost 4 bases and the J segment 3 bases; nucleotides outside the gene matches: 8. Germline assignment: CDR1 DFQATT and CDR2 SNEGSKA (reference sequence). In DNA form, the CDR3 reads TGCAGTGCTACACCGGCGGGAGGGCCGACAGATACGCAGTATTTT. Amino acid sequence: CSATPAGGPTDTQYF.

This chain uses TRBV2 with TRBJ2-7; the D gene could be TRBD1 or TRBD2 (5 bases each). Germline V gene lookup returns CDR1 SNHLY and CDR2 FYNNEI. Trimming shortened V by 4 bases and J by 2 bases, and 18 bases separated the two germline ends. The CDR3 consists of 16 residues. The CDR3 DNA is TGTGCCAGCAGTGGAGGCAGCCGGGGCTTCCCCTACGAGCAGTACTTC. Encoded protein: CASSGGSRGFPYEQYF.

The chain joins TRBV7-9 to TRBJ2-5, with D possibly matching TRBD2 (6 bases). V lost 10 bases and J 2 bases, leaving 17 bases between the germline ends. Germline CDR1 reads SEHNR; CDR2 reads FQNEAQ (reference sequence). CDR3 length: 14 amino acids. The CDR3 DNA is TGTGCCATCATGGGGGGAACTGGGCAAGAGACCCAGTACTTC. Amino acid sequence: CAIMGGTGQETQYF.

This clonotype was seen once. The chain joins TRBV10-3 to TRBJ1-5, with no clear D. This CDR3 region has 16 residues. Germline loops: CDR1 ENHRY, CDR2 SYGVKD. V lost 3 bases and J lost 3, with 15 bases in between. The CDR3 DNA follows: TGTGCCATCAGTGAAGTACGGGGAGGGCCCAATCAGCCCCAGCATTTT. Protein product: CAISEVRGGPNQPQHF.

The sample holds one count of this clonotype. The V call is TRBV11-2, the J call TRBJ2-1; 9 bases line up with TRBD2. The CDR3 is made up of 16 amino acids. The germline gives CDR1 SGHAT, CDR2 FQNNGV. V lost 1 base, J lost 8 bases, and 9 bases stayed unmatched. CDR3 sequence reads: CASSLAAAGGPYEQFF. The CDR3 DNA is TGTGCCAGCAGCTTAGCTGCGGCGGGGGGGCCCTATGAGCAGTTCTTC.

The rearrangement links TRBV20-1 to TRBJ2-3; D may correspond to TRBD1 or TRBD2 (5 bases each). Trimming took off 5 bases at V and 6 bases at J, with 21 bases between the two ends. The CDR3 is 15 residues long. The germline CDR1 and CDR2 sequences are DFQATT and SNEGSKA (reference sequence). In nucleotides, the CDR3 is TGCAGTGCTGGGGTGGGGGAGAGGGGTGTTGATACGCAGTATTTT. Its protein product is CSAGVGERGVDTQYF.

This clonotype was observed a few times. The J gene is TRBJ2-5, the V gene TRBV15; no definite D call. From germline, CDR1 is LNHNV and CDR2 YYDKDF (reference sequence). Trimming pared 5 bases from V and 5 bases from J, leaving 9 bases between. The CDR3 loop spans 12 amino acids. This CDR3 reads CATSWGIETQYF. CDR3 DNA: TGTGCCACCAGCTGGGGTATTGAGACCCAGTACTTC.

A single count supports this clonotype. The rearrangement links TRBV4-3 to TRBJ2-1; 11 bases match TRBD2. This CDR3 contains 16 residues. Per germline, CDR1 LGHNA and CDR2 YSLEER. V was clipped by 0 bases and J by 5 bases; unmatched bases: 3. CDR3 DNA: TGCGCCAGCAGCCAAGATAGACTAGCGGGGAACAATGAGCAGTTCTTC. It specifies CASSQDRLAGNNEQFF.

The chain employs TRBV10-3 and TRBJ2-1; 8 bases align to TRBD2. Germline V CDR1 and CDR2: ENHRY, SYGVKD. This CDR3 has 15 amino acids. With V trimmed by 3 bases and J by 6 bases, 7 bases remained unmatched. CDR3 bases: TGTGCCATCAGTGAACTCCGGGGGGGTTTCAATGAGCAGTTCTTC. This gives the protein CAISELRGGFNEQFF.

This clonotype was seen a few times. The CDR3 coding sequence is TGCAGTGCTCGCCGGGACAGAAATCAGCCCCAGCATTTT. Amino acids: CSARRDRNQPQHF. The rearrangement links TRBV20-1 to TRBJ1-5; 7 positions match TRBD1. With V trimmed by 5 bases and J by 4 bases, 5 bases remained unmatched. This CDR3 is built from 13 residues. The germline CDR1 and CDR2 sequences are DFQATT and SNEGSKA (reference sequence).

This clonotype turned up a few times. The CDR3, as DNA: TGTGCCAGCACGAGGGTCGACTATGGCTACACCTTC. It specifies CASTRVDYGYTF. The rearrangement uses TRBV6-1 and TRBJ1-2; D is uncertain. CDR3 length: 12 residues. Per the germline V gene, CDR1 is MNHNS and CDR2 is SASEGT. V lost 7 bases and J 3 bases, leaving 9 bases between the germline ends.

V is TRBV7-2 and J is TRBJ2-5; D gene uncertain. V was cut by 2 bases and J by 2 bases, with 6 bases left in between. Germline V gene data show CDR1 as SGHTA and CDR2 as FQGNSA. This CDR3 is 13 amino acids long. In DNA form, the CDR3 reads TGTGCCAGCAGCTTACCAGCTCAAGAGACCCAGTACTTC. Its translation: CASSLPAQETQYF.

This clonotype was observed a few times. The genes are TRBV2 and TRBJ1-2; the D is unclear. The CDR3 has 14 residues. V gave up 0 bases and J gave up 5 bases, with 10 bases separating them. Per the germline V gene, CDR1 is SNHLY and CDR2 is FYNNEI. In DNA, the CDR3 is TGTGCCAGCAGTGAAGCGCTCACGGGGTATGGCTACACCTTC. This translates into CASSEALTGYGYTF. The entire variable domain, with the rest obtained from reference TRBV2 and TRBJ1-2, is as follows: EPEVTQTPSHQVTQMGQEVILRCVPISNHLYFYWYRQILGQKVEFLVSFYNNEISEKSEIFDDQFSVERPDGSNFTLKIRSTKLEDSAMYFCASSEALTGYGYTFGSGTRLTVV.

This sequence joins TRBV20-1 and TRBJ1-4; unclear D gene. CDR1 is DFQATT and CDR2 is SNEGSKA in the germline V gene (reference sequence). The CDR3 runs 15 residues. V was cut by 0 bases and J by 4 bases, with 12 bases left in between. The CDR3 reads CSARDPRPINEKLFF. The CDR3 region has the DNA TGCAGTGCTAGAGATCCCAGACCTATTAATGAAAAACTGTTTTTT.

In DNA, the CDR3 is TGTGCCAGCAGCCCAGCCAGCGAGAGCTCCTACGAGCAGTACTTC. This sequence encodes CASSPASESSYEQYF. The chain has TRBV7-2 and TRBJ2-7, with no clear D. V lost 5 bases and J lost 0, with 14 bases in between. The CDR3 is 15 residues long. Germline CDR1 is SGHTA and CDR2 is FQGNSA.

The chain has TRBV6-1 and TRBJ1-2; TRBD1 aligns across 8 bases. This CDR3 is 15 amino acids long. Trimming took 6 bases from V and 4 from J; bases not matched to a gene: 10. Per the germline V gene, CDR1 is MNHNS and CDR2 is SASEGT. CDR3 protein: CASSLNQGAGYGYTF. Here the CDR3 DNA reads TGTGCCAGCAGCCTAAACCAGGGGGCTGGCTATGGCTACACCTTC.

The chain couples TRBV29-1 to TRBJ1-1; 7 bases align to TRBD1. The germline V gene has CDR1 SQVTM and CDR2 ANQGSEA. With V trimmed by 7 bases and J by 5 bases, 10 bases remained unmatched. The CDR3 consists of 13 residues. In DNA form, the CDR3 reads TGCAGCGACGTGACAGGGAGAGAAACTGAAGCTTTCTTT. Encoded protein: CSDVTGRETEAFF. Drawing the rest from reference TRBV29-1 and TRBJ1-1, the complete variable domain is SAVISQKPSRDICQRGTSLTIQCQVDSQVTMMFWYRQQPGQSLTLIATANQGSEATYESGFVIDKFPISRPNLTFSTLTVSNMSPEDSSIYLCSDVTGRETEAFFGQGTRLTVV.

The genes are TRBV6-2 or TRBV6-3 and TRBJ1-5; D is possibly TRBD1 (6 bases). Germline values: CDR1 MNHEY, CDR2 SVGEGT. The CDR3 has 20 residues. Trimming removed 2 bases at V and 5 bases at J, with 28 bases between. CDR3 nucleotides: TGTGCCAGCAGTTACAACGTCCGGGGGGCAATACTCCCTTCCGATCAGCCCCAGCATTTT. Its translation: CASSYNVRGAILPSDQPQHF.

DNA of the CDR3: TGTGCCAGCAGTGCGAACAGGGGAGAGACCCAGTACTTC. Its protein product is CASSANRGETQYF. V and J are TRBV6-1 and TRBJ2-5, with TRBD1 matching over 7 bases. CDR1 and CDR2 from the germline V gene are MNHNS and SASEGT. Trimming removed 4 bases from V and 4 bases from J; junction bases left unmatched: 3. CDR3 size: 13 residues.

This clonotype was seen only a few times. The gene calls are TRBV20-1 and TRBJ1-2; 8 nucleotides match TRBD1. With V trimmed by 4 bases and J by 8 bases, 9 bases remained unmatched. Germline values: CDR1 DFQATT, CDR2 SNEGSKA (reference sequence). This CDR3 is 13 amino acids long. For the CDR3, the DNA is TGCAGTGCTACCCTCCAGGGGGCGCAGGGCTACACCTTC. Translated, it gives CSATLQGAQGYTF.